Detailed here is one T cell receptor beta chain. The source of the sample is a study of blood T cell repertoires in COVID-19. Whole-study context: Some COVID-19 samples were acute and others convalescent; all came from the United States, Italy and Spain.

The method was immunoSEQ multiplex PCR; TCRdb's version includes in-frame clones alone and lacks a portion of them. Among 75,000 to 90,000 clones listed, less than 95% were seen once. V lost 0 bases, J lost 4 bases, and 16 bases lay in between. Germline-derived CDR1 and CDR2 are LGHNA and YSLEER. CDR3 length: 17 residues. This receptor was obtained from a man aged 18-30 years with COVID-19, enrolled during active disease. The sequenced sample consisted of peripheral blood. J is TRBJ1-3 and V is TRBV4-3; the D gene is possibly TRBD1 (5 bases). In nucleotides, the CDR3 is TGCGCCAGCAGCCAAGATGCCAAGATAGGGGCGGGAAACACCATATATTTT. Protein sequence: CASSQDAKIGAGNTIYF.